This TCR beta chain was captured by sequencing in a study of CD8 T cells in Susac syndrome. Losses at the gene ends were 9 bases for V and 2 bases for J; bases not matched to a gene: 11. The CDR3 spans 15 residues. Germline V gene sequence: CDR1 KGHDR, CDR2 SFDVKD. The authors reverse transcribed about 0.45 to 1 ug RNA with random hexamers. TCRdb analysed the immunoSEQ multiplex PCR reads with MiXCR anew, one entry per CDR3 protein. The repertoire has 95,000 to 150,000 distinct CDR3 sequences, 94% of them found once; the top ten carry more than 0.095%. The TCR was taken from a human donor in good health. The chain couples TRBV24-1 to TRBJ2-5; TRBD1 aligns across 7 bases. The sample comprised CD4+ T cells from PBMCs. CDR3 region: CATASRGRGQETQYF. CDR3 in DNA: TGTGCCACCGCGAGCAGAGGCAGGGGGCAAGAGACCCAGTACTTC.